The clone carrying this TCR beta chain was found a few times. Its target is not known. A second roughly 6 to 11 cycle PCR used barcoded and J-beta primers. TCRdb analysed the 5' RACE reads with MiXCR anew, one entry per CDR3 protein. The sample lists fewer than 900,000 distinct CDR3 sequences, more than 40% occurring once. This sample was taken from a study of blood T cells in healthy people across ages. Study conclusions and caveats: No conclusive comparison of naive versus antigen-experienced cells was possible with unsorted PBMCs. Diversity of TCR beta per million T cells declined in a roughly linear way with age.

The donors, all healthy, were Caucasians living in Russia, aged roughly 6 to 95. Sequences were obtained from blood. The TCR comes from a woman aged 55-70 years in good health.

CDR3: CASSWTTGGTYEQYF. The CDR3 DNA reads TGCGCCAGCAGCTGGACCACAGGGGGAACCTACGAGCAGTACTTC. This chain joins TRBV5-1 and TRBJ2-7; 8 nucleotides align to TRBD1. The CDR3 consists of 15 residues. The V segment lost 3 bases and the J segment 2 bases; nucleotides outside the gene matches: 7. Germline CDR1 is SGHRS and CDR2 is YFSETQ. The full variable domain, in which reference TRBV5-1 and TRBJ2-7 provide the parts outside the CDR3, is KAGVTQTPRYLIKTRGQQVTLSCSPISGHRSVSWYQQTPGQGLQFLFEYFSETQRNKGNFPGRFSGRQFSNSRSEMNVSTLELGDSALYLCASSWTTGGTYEQYFGPGTRLTVT.